This T cell receptor (beta chain) emerged from a study of T-cell reconstitution after alpha-beta-depleted transplantation in children. The study's findings and limits: Where alpha-beta T cells came from about two months after transplant was reportedly several hundred expanded graft clones.

As concerns this clonotype: Its antigen is currently unknown.

It was with unique molecular identifiers that the TCRbeta library was prepared. Using its own MiXCR run on the PCR reads, TCRdb lists one record per CDR3 protein. This sample yields 550,000 to 600,000 distinct CDR3 sequences, of which roughly 23% are seen a single time; 13% to 15% belongs to the top ten. Sequenced material: PBMCs, mostly from graft donor cells, taken 360 days after TCRalphabeta/CD19-depleted stem cell transplant. This TCR was sampled from a boy under two years old who had a stem cell transplant for acute myeloid leukemia, so the T cells may come from the graft donor.

CDR3 coding DNA: TGCGCCAGCAGCCCGGGCAGGCGTGAAGGAGCCAAAAACATTCAGTACTTC. Its translation is CASSPGRREGAKNIQYF. The chain employs TRBV5-1 and TRBJ2-4; D gene ambiguous. Between the trimmed V and J ends, which lost 4 bases and 0 bases, there was a span of 17 bases. Germline V gives CDR1 SGHRS, CDR2 YFSETQ. The CDR3 has 17 amino acids.